These 28 T cell receptor beta chains were sequenced from one sample in a study of blood T cell repertoires in COVID-19. The assay was immunoSEQ multiplex PCR, and TCRdb's table has in-frame clones only and misses some. The sample has tens of thousands of clones; approximately 90% are singletons. Sequenced material: peripheral blood. These TCRs come from a man in his forties or fifties with acute or convalescent COVID-19.

The chain combines TRBV19 with TRBJ1-3; 8 bases map to TRBD1. Germline V gives CDR1 LNHDA, CDR2 SQIVND (reference sequence). CDR3 length equals 16 residues. Germline trimming cut 5 bases from V and 4 bases from J; bases unmatched to any gene: 10. CDR3 sequence reads: CASSDPGQGSGNTIYF. CDR3 coding DNA: TGTGCCAGTAGTGATCCAGGACAGGGATCCGGAAACACCATATATTTT. The entire variable domain, with the rest obtained from reference TRBV19 and TRBJ1-3, is as follows: DGGITQSPKYLFRKEGQNVTLSCEQNLNHDAMYWYRQDPGQGLRLIYYSQIVNDFQKGDIAEGYSVSREKKESFPLTVTSAQKNPTAFYLCASSDPGQGSGNTIYFGEGSWLTVV.

The chain couples TRBV6-4 to TRBJ2-1; a weak D match, TRBD1 (7 bases). The CDR3 runs 14 residues. V was cut by 2 bases and J by 9 bases, with 14 bases left in between. Germline CDR1 is MRHNA and CDR2 is SNTAGT. This chain's CDR3 is CASSDGQGGSEQFF. In DNA form, the CDR3 reads TGTGCCAGCAGTGACGGGCAGGGGGGTTCTGAGCAGTTCTTC.

V and J are TRBV5-1 and TRBJ2-3; D is uncertain. In germline, CDR1 is SGHRS, CDR2 YFSETQ. Trimming removed 0 bases at V and 4 bases at J, with 9 bases between. This CDR3 comprises 14 residues. This CDR3 is CASSLGLSSDTQYF. CDR3 nucleotides: TGCGCCAGCAGCTTGGGACTTAGTTCAGATACGCAGTATTTT.

This clone came up once. The V call is TRBV5-6, the J call TRBJ2-1; maybe TRBD2 (5 bases). The germline gives CDR1 SGHDT, CDR2 YYEEEE. V gave up 4 bases and J gave up 2 bases, with 16 bases separating them. CDR3 size: 16 residues. In DNA form, the CDR3 reads TGTGCCAGCAGCAATTCCGGGGAGAGGACCTACAATGAGCAGTTCTTC. As protein: CASSNSGERTYNEQFF.

The J gene is TRBJ2-3, the V gene TRBV24-1, with 7 bases that match TRBD2. Germline CDR1 and CDR2: KGHDR and SFDVKD. J lost 4 bases, V lost 5 bases, and 8 bases had no gene match. The CDR3 loop spans 15 amino acids. The CDR3 DNA follows: TGTGCCACCAGTGCTAAAGCGGGAAATCCAGATACGCAGTATTTT. It codes for CATSAKAGNPDTQYF.

This clone was observed a single time. The rearrangement uses TRBV5-4 and TRBJ1-1, with 7 nucleotides matching TRBD1. This CDR3 contains 15 residues. J was trimmed by 4 bases and V by 4 bases; bases with no gene match: 10. Germline loops: CDR1 SGHNT, CDR2 YYREEE (reference sequence). DNA of the CDR3: TGTGCCAGCAGCCCGGAGAGGGGGCAAGTCACTGAAGCTTTCTTT. The encoded protein is CASSPERGQVTEAFF.

This chain links TRBV5-4 with TRBJ2-3; perhaps TRBD2 as D (5 bases). This CDR3 region has 12 residues. V lost 0 bases to trimming and J lost 7 bases, with 6 bases between them. From germline, CDR1 is SGHNT and CDR2 YYREEE (reference sequence). The CDR3 sequence: CASSLGTHTQYF. CDR3 DNA sequence: TGTGCCAGCAGCTTGGGGACTCATACGCAGTATTTT.

The chain employs TRBV5-4 and TRBJ1-2, with 9 nucleotides matching TRBD1. After removal of 5 bases from V and 8 bases from J, the junction contained 10 bases not matched to a gene. The CDR3 extends over 14 amino acids. The germline V gene encodes CDR1 SGHNT and CDR2 YYREEE (reference sequence). CDR3 coding DNA: TGTGCCAGCAGTTATCTGGACAGGGGTAGCGGCTACACCTTC. Translated: CASSYLDRGSGYTF.

The rearrangement uses TRBV14 and TRBJ2-5, with 7 bases fitting TRBD1. This CDR3 spans 15 amino acids. J lost 1 base, V lost 1 base, and 3 bases had no gene match. From germline, CDR1 is SGHDN and CDR2 FVKESK. CDR3 sequence reads: CASSQVSGGQETQYF. The CDR3 nucleotides are TGTGCCAGCAGCCAAGTGTCAGGGGGCCAAGAGACCCAGTACTTC. Full variable domain (remainder filled in from reference TRBV14 and TRBJ2-5): EAGVTQFPSHSVIEKGQTVTLRCDPISGHDNLYWYRRVMGKEIKFLLHFVKESKQDESGMPNNRFLAERTGGTYSTLKVQPAELEDSGVYFCASSQVSGGQETQYFGPGTRLLVL.

This rearrangement joins TRBV28 to TRBJ1-5, with 7 bases fitting TRBD1. Germline-derived CDR1 and CDR2 are MDHEN and SYDVKM. J gave up 2 bases and V 3 bases, and 13 bases lay outside the gene matches. The CDR3 loop spans 18 amino acids. The CDR3: CASSLLGEIGTGNQPQHF. The CDR3, as DNA: TGTGCCAGCAGTTTGTTGGGGGAGATCGGGACAGGCAATCAGCCCCAGCATTTT.

The rearrangement joins TRBV24-1 to TRBJ2-5, with 7 bases that match TRBD1. The germline gives CDR1 KGHDR, CDR2 SFDVKD. CDR3 length: 12 amino acids. V dropped 7 bases and J dropped 14; count of bases not matched to a gene: 12. CDR3 protein: CATSVVGTAFYF. For the CDR3, the DNA is TGTGCCACCAGCGTCGTTGGGACAGCCTTCTACTTC.

Only a few counts were recorded for this clone. The chain joins TRBV7-2 to TRBJ2-1; no definite D call. V lost 4 bases and J lost 4, with 8 bases in between. Germline loops: CDR1 SGHTA, CDR2 FQGNSA. The CDR3 is made up of 13 amino acids. In DNA, the CDR3 is TGTGCCAGCAGCTATTCCGGGTACAATGAGCAGTTCTTC. This gives the protein CASSYSGYNEQFF.

The chain has TRBV19 and TRBJ1-6; 9 bases match TRBD1. J was trimmed by 7 bases and V by 7 bases; bases with no gene match: 8. The CDR3 is 15 residues long. The germline CDR1 and CDR2 sequences are LNHDA and SQIVND (reference sequence). CDR3 residues: CASTPAGQGNSPLHF. The CDR3 DNA reads as TGTGCCAGTACCCCTGCGGGACAGGGAAATTCACCCCTCCACTTT.

The CDR3 here is CASSELGRGANVLTF. The CDR3 DNA sequence: TGTGCCAGCAGCGAACTGGGCCGCGGGGCCAACGTCCTGACTTTC. This chain uses TRBV9 with TRBJ2-6; D is unclear. The germline gives CDR1 SGDLS, CDR2 YYNGEE. The CDR3 extends over 15 amino acids. The ends were cut back, 3 bases at V and 4 bases at J, with 11 bases in the middle.

As DNA, the CDR3 is TGTGCCAGCAGCTTGGGGGGGGGCTCGCCCCAAGAGACCCAGTACTTC. Encoded protein: CASSLGGGSPQETQYF. The chain couples TRBV7-2 to TRBJ2-5; TRBD2 might be the D (7 bases). Between the trimmed V and J ends, which lost 3 bases and 1 base, there was a span of 15 bases. This CDR3 region has 16 residues. Germline lookup yields CDR1 SGHTA and CDR2 FQGNSA.

The chain links TRBV20-1 to TRBJ2-1; D might be TRBD2 (6 bases). Germline V gene data show CDR1 as DFQATT and CDR2 as SNEGSKA (reference sequence). Between the trimmed V and J ends, which lost 3 bases and 7 bases, there was a span of 13 bases. The CDR3 spans 13 residues. CDR3 residues: CSASFGSSNEQFF. The CDR3 DNA reads as TGCAGTGCTAGTTTCGGGAGTTCAAATGAGCAGTTCTTC.

The chain carries TRBV5-1 and TRBJ2-7; 10 nucleotides match TRBD1. After removal of 4 bases from V and 4 bases from J, the junction contained 11 bases not matched to a gene. CDR3 length: 16 amino acids. The germline V gene encodes CDR1 SGHRS and CDR2 YFSETQ. The DNA for the CDR3 is TGCGCCAGCAGCGCAGGAGACAGGGGGCTGGTTTACGAGCAGTACTTC. Translating it yields CASSAGDRGLVYEQYF.

This clone was recorded once. This chain uses TRBV4-1 with TRBJ2-3; 7 bases match TRBD2. The germline V gene has CDR1 MGHRA and CDR2 YSYEKL. This CDR3 has 16 amino acids. V lost 6 bases, J lost 5 bases, and 14 bases stayed unmatched. The CDR3 is CASSLLWTSQGDTQYF. In nucleotides, the CDR3 is TGCGCCAGCAGTCTTCTCTGGACTAGTCAGGGAGATACGCAGTATTTT.

The chain joins TRBV6-1 to TRBJ2-7; 8 nucleotides align to TRBD2. Germline loops: CDR1 MNHNS, CDR2 SASEGT. This CDR3 spans 15 amino acids. Trimming cost V 1 base and J 1 base; bases outside gene matches: 3. CDR3 region: CASSEVGGGSYEQYF. The CDR3 DNA sequence: TGTGCCAGCAGTGAAGTAGGCGGGGGGTCCTACGAGCAGTACTTC.

The chain links TRBV2 to TRBJ2-7, with a weak D call TRBD1 (6 bases). Trimming shortened V by 4 bases and J by 3 bases, and 10 bases separated the two germline ends. The V gene's germline CDR1 is SNHLY and CDR2 FYNNEI. The CDR3 sequence is 13 residues long. CDR3 coding DNA: TGTGCCAGCAGTGCGCAGGGGATCTACGAGCAGTACGTC. Its translation is CASSAQGIYEQYV.

CDR3 protein: CASSARDRVNTGELFF. CDR3 DNA: TGTGCCAGCAGCGCCCGGGACAGGGTAAACACCGGGGAGCTGTTTTTT. The gene calls are TRBV9 and TRBJ2-2; TRBD1 aligns across 9 bases. CDR3 size: 16 residues. CDR1 is SGDLS, CDR2 YYNGEE, per germline. V lost 3 bases and J lost 2; bases outside the gene matches: 5.

The genes are TRBV18 and TRBJ2-1; TRBD2 matches at 12 bases. The germline V gene encodes CDR1 KGHSH and CDR2 LQKENI. This CDR3 region has 16 residues. V dropped 3 bases and J dropped 7; count of bases not matched to a gene: 7. The CDR3 DNA reads as TGTGCCAGCTCACCCACGGGACTAGCGGGTTCGAATGAGCAGTTCTTC. Translation gives CASSPTGLAGSNEQFF.

This clone was seen only once. V and J are TRBV18 and TRBJ2-7; D unclear. This CDR3 region has 13 residues. Germline values: CDR1 KGHSH, CDR2 LQKENI. The germline V and J ends were trimmed by 3 bases and 3 bases, with 9 bases remaining between them. The CDR3 sequence is CASSPNSYYEQYF. The CDR3 DNA follows: TGTGCCAGCTCACCTAACAGTTACTACGAGCAGTACTTC.

CDR3: CASSLVRMGQGQPQHF. The CDR3 bases are TGTGCCAGCAGCTTAGTTCGGATGGGGCAAGGTCAGCCCCAGCATTTT. The chain joins TRBV7-2 to TRBJ1-5; D might be TRBD1 (5 bases). The CDR3 is 16 amino acids. Trimming removed 1 base at V and 6 bases at J, with 16 bases between. Germline lookup yields CDR1 SGHTA and CDR2 FQGNSA.

The chain is built from TRBV4-1 and TRBJ1-4; tentative D call: TRBD1 (6 bases). Germline V CDR1 and CDR2: MGHRA, YSYEKL. V was trimmed by 4 bases and J by 16 bases, leaving 19 bases between them. This CDR3 comprises 13 residues. The CDR3 bases are TGCGCCAGCAGCCCCCTGGGGGCGGCCCTCCCGTTTTTT. Translating gives CASSPLGAALPFF.

The chain combines TRBV11-3 with TRBJ1-3; D is unresolved. CDR3 size: 18 residues. The germline V gene encodes CDR1 SGHNT and CDR2 YENEEA. V was cut by 6 bases and J by 0 bases, with 21 bases left in between. The CDR3 nucleotides read TGTGCCAGCAGGGTCAGGTCCGAAAGCCCCGACTCTGGAAACACCATATATTTT. Protein product: CASRVRSESPDSGNTIYF.

Remarks on this clone: At the DNA level, this CDR3 is encoded by other sequences in the same sample as well. V and J are TRBV4-1 and TRBJ1-5; D uncertain. The CDR3 contains 16 residues. The V gene lost 1 base and the J gene lost 4 bases, with 14 bases spanning the gap. Looked up from germline, CDR1 is MGHRA and CDR2 is YSYEKL. The CDR3 nucleotides are TGCGCCAGCAGCCAAGGCGGGGTCGTAGGGAATCAGCCCCAGCATTTT. It translates to CASSQGGVVGNQPQHF.

The rearrangement uses TRBV19 and TRBJ1-2; no reliable D call. Trimming removed 1 base from V and 4 bases from J, with 10 bases in between. CDR1 and CDR2 from the germline V gene are LNHDA and SQIVND (reference sequence). The CDR3 length is 14 residues. The CDR3 loop is CASSIGEGTYGYTF. In DNA form, the CDR3 reads TGTGCCAGTAGTATAGGGGAGGGAACCTATGGCTACACCTTC.